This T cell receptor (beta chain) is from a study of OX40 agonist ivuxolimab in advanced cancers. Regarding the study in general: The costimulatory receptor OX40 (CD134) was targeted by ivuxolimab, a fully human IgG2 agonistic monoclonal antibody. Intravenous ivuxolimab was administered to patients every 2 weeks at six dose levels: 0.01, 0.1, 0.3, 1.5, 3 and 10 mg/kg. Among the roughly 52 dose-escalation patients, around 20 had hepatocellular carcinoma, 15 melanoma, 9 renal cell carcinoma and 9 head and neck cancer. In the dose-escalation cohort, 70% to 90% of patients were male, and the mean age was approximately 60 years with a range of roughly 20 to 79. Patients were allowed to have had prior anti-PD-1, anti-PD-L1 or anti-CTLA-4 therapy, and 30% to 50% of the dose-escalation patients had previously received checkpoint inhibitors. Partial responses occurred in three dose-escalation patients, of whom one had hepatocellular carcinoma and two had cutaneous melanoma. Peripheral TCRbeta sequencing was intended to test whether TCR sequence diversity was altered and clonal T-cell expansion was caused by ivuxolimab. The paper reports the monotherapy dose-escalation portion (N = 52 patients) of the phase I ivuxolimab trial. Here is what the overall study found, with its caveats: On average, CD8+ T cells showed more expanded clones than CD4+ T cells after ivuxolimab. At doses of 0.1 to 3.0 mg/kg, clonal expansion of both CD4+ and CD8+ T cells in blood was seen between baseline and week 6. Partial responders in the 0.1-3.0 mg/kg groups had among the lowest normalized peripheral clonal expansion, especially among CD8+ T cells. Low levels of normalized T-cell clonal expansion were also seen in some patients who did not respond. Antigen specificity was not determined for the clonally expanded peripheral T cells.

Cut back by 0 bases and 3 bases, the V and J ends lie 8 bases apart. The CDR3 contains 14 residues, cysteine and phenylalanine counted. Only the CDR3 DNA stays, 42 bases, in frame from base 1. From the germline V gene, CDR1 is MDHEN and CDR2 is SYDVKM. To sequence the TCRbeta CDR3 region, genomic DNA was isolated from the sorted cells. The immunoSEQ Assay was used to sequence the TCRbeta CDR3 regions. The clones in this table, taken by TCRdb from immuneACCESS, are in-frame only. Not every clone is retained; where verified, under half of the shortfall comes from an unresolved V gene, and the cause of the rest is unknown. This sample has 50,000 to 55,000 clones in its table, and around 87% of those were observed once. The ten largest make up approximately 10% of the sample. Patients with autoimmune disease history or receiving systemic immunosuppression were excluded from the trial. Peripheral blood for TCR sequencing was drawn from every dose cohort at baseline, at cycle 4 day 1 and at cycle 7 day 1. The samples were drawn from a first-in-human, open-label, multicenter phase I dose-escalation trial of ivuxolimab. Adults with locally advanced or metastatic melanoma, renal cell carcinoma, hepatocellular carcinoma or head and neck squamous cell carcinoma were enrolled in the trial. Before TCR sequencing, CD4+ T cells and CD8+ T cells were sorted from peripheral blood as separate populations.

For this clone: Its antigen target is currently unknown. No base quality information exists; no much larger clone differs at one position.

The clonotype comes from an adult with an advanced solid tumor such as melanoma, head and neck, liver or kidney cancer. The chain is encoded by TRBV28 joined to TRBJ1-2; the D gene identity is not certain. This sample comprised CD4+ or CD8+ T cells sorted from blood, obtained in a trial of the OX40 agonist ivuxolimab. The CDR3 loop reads CASSLWREYYGYTF. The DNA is TGTGCCAGCAGTTTATGGAGGGAGTACTATGGCTACACCTTC.